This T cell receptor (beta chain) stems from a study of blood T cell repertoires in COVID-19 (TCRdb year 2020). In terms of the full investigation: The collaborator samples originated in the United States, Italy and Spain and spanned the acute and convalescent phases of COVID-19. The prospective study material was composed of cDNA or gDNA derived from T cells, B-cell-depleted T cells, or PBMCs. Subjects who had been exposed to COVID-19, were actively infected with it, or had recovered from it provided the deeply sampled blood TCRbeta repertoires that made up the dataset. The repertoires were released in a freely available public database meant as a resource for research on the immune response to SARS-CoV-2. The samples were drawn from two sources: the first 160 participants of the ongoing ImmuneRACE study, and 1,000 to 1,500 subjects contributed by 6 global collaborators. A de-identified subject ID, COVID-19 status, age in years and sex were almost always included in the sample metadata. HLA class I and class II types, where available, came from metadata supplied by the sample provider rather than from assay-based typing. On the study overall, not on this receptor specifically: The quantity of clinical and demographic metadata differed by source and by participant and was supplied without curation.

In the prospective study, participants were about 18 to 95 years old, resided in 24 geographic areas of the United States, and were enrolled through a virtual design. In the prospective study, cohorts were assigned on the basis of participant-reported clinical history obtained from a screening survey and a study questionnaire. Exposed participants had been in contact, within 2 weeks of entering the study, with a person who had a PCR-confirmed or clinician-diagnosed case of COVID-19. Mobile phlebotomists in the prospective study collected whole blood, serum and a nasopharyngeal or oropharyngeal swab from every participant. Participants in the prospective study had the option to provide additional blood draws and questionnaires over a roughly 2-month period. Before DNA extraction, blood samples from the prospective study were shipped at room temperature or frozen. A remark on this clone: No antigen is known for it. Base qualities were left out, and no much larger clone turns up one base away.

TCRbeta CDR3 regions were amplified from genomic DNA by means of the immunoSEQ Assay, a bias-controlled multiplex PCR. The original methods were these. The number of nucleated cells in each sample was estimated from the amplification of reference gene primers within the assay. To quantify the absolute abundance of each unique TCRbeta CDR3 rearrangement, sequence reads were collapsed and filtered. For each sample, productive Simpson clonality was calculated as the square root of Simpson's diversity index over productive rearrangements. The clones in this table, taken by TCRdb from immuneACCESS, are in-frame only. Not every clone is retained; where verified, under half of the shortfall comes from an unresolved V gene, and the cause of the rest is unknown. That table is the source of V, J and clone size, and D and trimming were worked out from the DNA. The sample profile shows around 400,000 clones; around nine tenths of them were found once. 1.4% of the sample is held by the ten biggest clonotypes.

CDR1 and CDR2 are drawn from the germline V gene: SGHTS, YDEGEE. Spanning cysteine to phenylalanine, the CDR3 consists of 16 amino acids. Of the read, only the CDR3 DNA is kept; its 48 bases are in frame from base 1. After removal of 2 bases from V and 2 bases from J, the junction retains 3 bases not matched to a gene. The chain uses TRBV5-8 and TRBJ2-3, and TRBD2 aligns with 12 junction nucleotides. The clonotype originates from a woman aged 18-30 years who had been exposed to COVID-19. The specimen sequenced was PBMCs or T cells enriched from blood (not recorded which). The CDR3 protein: CASSLGLAGHTDTQYF. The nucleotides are TGTGCCAGCAGCTTAGGACTAGCGGGGCACACAGATACGCAGTATTTT. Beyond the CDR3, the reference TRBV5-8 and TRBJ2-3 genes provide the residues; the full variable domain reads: EAGVTQSPTHLIKTRGQQATLRCSPISGHTSVYWYQQALGLGLQFLLWYDEGEERNRGNFPPRFSGRQFPNYSSELNVNALELEDSALYLCASSLGLAGHTDTQYFGPGTRLTVL.